The 21 T cell receptor beta chains reported below all come from one sample, sequenced in a study of vaccination and CD4 T cells after COVID-19. Treatment of the sample: approximately nine-day PBMC culture with coronavirus spike peptide pools or control peptides (ViraFEST assay). The Oncomine TCR Beta short-read assay sequenced DNA from cultured CD4+ T cells. TCRdb re-called the PCR reads through MiXCR, storing one row per CDR3 protein. This repertoire shows more than 9,000 distinct CDR3 sequences, around 25% found once; its top ten account for around a quarter. No antigen is known for these receptors. Sample: CD4+ T cells from blood, cultured in vitro, taken before SARS-CoV-2 vaccination. These receptors were obtained from a human donor who received a COVID-19 vaccine.

This chain uses TRBV3-1 with TRBJ2-2, with TRBD2 identical over 8 bases. The CDR3 extends over 16 amino acids. V shed 4 bases and J 3 bases; nucleotides not matched to a gene: 7. Germline assignment: CDR1 LGHDT and CDR2 YNNKEL (reference sequence). In DNA, the CDR3 is TGTGCCAGCAGCCTCAGAGCGGGGGTCGACACCGGGGAGCTGTTTTTT. Amino acids: CASSLRAGVDTGELFF. The complete variable domain, with remaining parts taken from reference TRBV3-1 and TRBJ2-2, reads DTAVSQTPKYLVTQMGNDKSIKCEQNLGHDTMYWYKQDSKKFLKIMFSYNNKELIINETVPNRFSPKSPDKAHLNLHINSLELGDSAVYFCASSLRAGVDTGELFFGEGSRLTVL.

The rearrangement joins TRBV6-1 to TRBJ2-3, with a tentative D call TRBD2 (5 bases). This CDR3 region has 16 residues. Per germline, CDR1 MNHNS and CDR2 SASEGT. The ends were cut back, 7 bases at V and 0 bases at J, with 17 bases in the middle. The CDR3 DNA sequence: TGTGCCAGCACCCTTGGTACTAGATCTAGCACAGATACGCAGTATTTT. Its translation: CASTLGTRSSTDTQYF.

This clonotype has more than one count but fewer than ten. The V gene is TRBV27, the J gene TRBJ1-6; 7 nucleotides line up with TRBD1. This CDR3 has 13 amino acids. With V trimmed by 6 bases and J by 9 bases, 5 bases remained unmatched. Germline CDR1 is MNHEY and CDR2 is SMNVEV (reference sequence). The CDR3 DNA sequence: TGTGCCAGCAGCGACAGGGCGAGTTCACCCCTCCACTTT. Translating gives CASSDRASSPLHF.

The chain employs TRBV12-3 or TRBV12-4 and TRBJ1-1; D is unclear. Between the trimmed V and J ends, which lost 5 bases and 1 base, there was a span of 8 bases. The CDR3 totals 13 residues. DNA for the CDR3: TGTGCCAGCAGTGTGGACGGGAACACTGAAGCTTTCTTT. This sequence encodes CASSVDGNTEAFF.

The CDR3 protein is CASSLSGVRAFF. For the CDR3, the DNA is TGTGCCAGCAGCTTATCGGGGGTACGAGCTTTCTTT. The V call is TRBV11-2, the J call TRBJ1-1; maybe TRBD1 (5 bases). CDR1 is SGHAT and CDR2 is FQNNGV in the germline V gene. V was clipped by 2 bases and J by 10 bases, with 11 bases between them. The CDR3 is made up of 12 amino acids.

The sample holds a few counts of this clonotype. The chain joins TRBV6-5 to TRBJ2-4, with D hard to call. V was trimmed by 3 bases and J by 5 bases, leaving 14 bases between them. The V gene's germline CDR1 is MNHEY and CDR2 SVGAGI. The CDR3 length is 15 residues. CDR3 sequence: CASSYLSKGQNIQYF. CDR3 nucleotides: TGTGCCAGCAGTTATTTATCTAAGGGCCAAAACATTCAGTACTTC.

The chain has TRBV27 and TRBJ1-5, with D possibly matching TRBD1 (5 bases). Per germline, CDR1 MNHEY and CDR2 SMNVEV (reference sequence). The CDR3 covers 14 residues. V was shortened by 5 bases and J by 2 bases, with 10 bases between the two germline ends. Written as DNA, the CDR3 is TGTGCCAGCAGTCCCCAGGGAGGCAATCAGCCCCAGCATTTT. Translated: CASSPQGGNQPQHF.

This clonotype was observed a few times. This chain uses TRBV20-1 with TRBJ1-1, with D possibly being TRBD1 (5 bases). The germline V gene has CDR1 DFQATT and CDR2 SNEGSKA (reference sequence). This CDR3 region has 15 residues. The germline V and J ends were trimmed by 6 bases and 5 bases, with 22 bases remaining between them. CDR3 amino acids: CSAQSGQGMSTEAFF. In DNA form, the CDR3 reads TGCAGTGCCCAATCGGGGCAGGGTATGTCGACTGAAGCTTTCTTT.

J is TRBJ1-5 and V is TRBV7-2; a possible D gene is TRBD1 (5 bases). With 5 bases removed from V and 2 bases from J, the gap between germline ends came to 13 bases. The CDR3 spans 15 residues. In germline, CDR1 is SGHTA, CDR2 FQGNSA. The CDR3 nucleotides read TGTGCCAGCAGCCCCCCCCGGGGCGGCAATCAGCCCCAGCATTTT. This encodes CASSPPRGGNQPQHF.

The rearrangement joins TRBV10-2 to TRBJ2-2; possible D gene TRBD2, 5 bases. This CDR3 comprises 14 residues. Between the trimmed V and J ends, which lost 7 bases and 2 bases, there was a span of 11 bases. CDR1 is WSHSY and CDR2 is SAAADI in the germline V gene. Written as DNA, the CDR3 is TGCGCCAGCATCCCGGGGAGAAACACCGGGGAGCTGTTTTTT. The encoded protein is CASIPGRNTGELFF.

This clonotype is labeled medium-sized. The J gene is TRBJ1-1, the V gene TRBV6-1, with D tentatively TRBD1 (5 bases). This CDR3 has 16 amino acids. Germline assignment: CDR1 MNHNS and CDR2 SASEGT. V lost 6 bases and J 0 bases, leaving 17 bases between the germline ends. CDR3 in amino acids: CASSPAGLEMNTEAFF. CDR3 in DNA: TGTGCCAGCAGCCCTGCAGGGTTGGAAATGAACACTGAAGCTTTCTTT.

The chain has TRBV15 and TRBJ2-7, with D perhaps matching TRBD1 (5 bases). The V gene lost 0 bases and the J gene lost 3 bases, with 9 bases spanning the gap. From germline, CDR1 is LNHNV and CDR2 YYDKDF (reference sequence). The CDR3 spans 14 residues. The CDR3 sequence: CATSRDQGYYEQYF. DNA for the CDR3: TGTGCCACCAGCAGAGACCAGGGATACTACGAGCAGTACTTC.

The chain combines TRBV12-3 or TRBV12-4 with TRBJ2-3; 9 bases line up with TRBD1. The CDR3 is 15 residues long. The trim removed 6 bases at V and 3 bases at J, leaving 7 bases unmatched. CDR3 protein: CASSRTGTGTDTQYF. In DNA, the CDR3 is TGTGCCAGCAGCCGAACCGGGACAGGGACAGATACGCAGTATTTT.

V usage is TRBV18 and J usage is TRBJ2-7, with 9 bases identical to TRBD1. Germline CDR1 and CDR2: KGHSH and LQKENI. J was trimmed by 4 bases and V by 4 bases; bases with no gene match: 14. The CDR3 loop spans 17 amino acids. CDR3 sequence reads: CASSHLSGQGLLYEQYF. DNA for the CDR3: TGTGCCAGCTCACACCTCTCAGGACAGGGGCTATTATACGAGCAGTACTTC.

This chain links TRBV7-9 with TRBJ2-7, with D uncertain. V gave up 1 base and J gave up 5 bases, with 21 bases separating them. The CDR3 loop spans 17 amino acids. In germline, CDR1 is SEHNR, CDR2 FQNEAQ (reference sequence). The CDR3 nucleotides are TGTGCCAGCAGCTTAGGCCAGGCAACCCGCACCTACCACGAGCAGTACTTC. Its translation: CASSLGQATRTYHEQYF.

The rearrangement links TRBV6-1 to TRBJ1-2; 12 bases are a match to TRBD1. Germline CDR1 MNHNS, CDR2 SASEGT. The CDR3 has 15 residues. With 7 bases clipped from V and 3 bases from J, the junction kept 6 bases outside the gene matches. The CDR3 nucleotides are TGTGCCAGCACCACCGGGACAGGGGGCGACTATGGCTACACCTTC. It yields the protein CASTTGTGGDYGYTF.

V usage is TRBV7-3 and J usage is TRBJ2-2, with a possible D match to TRBD1 (7 bases). The CDR3 has 15 amino acids. Germline V gene data show CDR1 as SGHTA and CDR2 as FQGTGA. V was shortened by 3 bases and J by 6 bases, with 14 bases between the two germline ends. CDR3: CASSFQGGIAGELFF. CDR3 DNA sequence: TGTGCCAGCAGCTTTCAGGGGGGCATAGCCGGGGAGCTGTTTTTT. Complete variable domain (other parts from reference TRBV7-3 and TRBJ2-2): GAGVSQTPSNKVTEKGKYVELRCDPISGHTALYWYRQSLGQGPEFLIYFQGTGAADDSGLPNDRFFAVRPEGSVSTLKIQRTERGDSAVYLCASSFQGGIAGELFFGEGSRLTVL.

The chain uses TRBV4-2 and TRBJ2-1, with 9 bases identical to TRBD2. The CDR3 has 17 residues. J was trimmed by 6 bases and V by 0 bases; bases with no gene match: 9. In germline, CDR1 is LGHNA, CDR2 YNFKEQ. CDR3 amino acids: CASSQDPLAGGLNEQFF. The DNA of the CDR3 is TGTGCCAGCAGCCAAGATCCCTTGGCGGGGGGGCTCAATGAGCAGTTCTTC.

The chain carries TRBV29-1 and TRBJ1-5; 7 bases align to TRBD1. The CDR3 length is 13 residues. V dropped 7 bases and J dropped 5; count of bases not matched to a gene: 8. The germline gives CDR1 SQVTM, CDR2 ANQGSEA. CDR3 region: CSARGGYDQPQHF. CDR3 in DNA: TGCAGCGCCAGGGGGGGGTACGATCAGCCCCAGCATTTT.

This chain connects TRBV19 to TRBJ1-5; 7 bases are shared with TRBD1. The length of the CDR3 is 15 residues. Germline lookup yields CDR1 LNHDA and CDR2 SQIVND (reference sequence). The trim removed 3 bases at V and 2 bases at J, leaving 4 bases unmatched. The CDR3 DNA reads as TGTGCCAGTAGTATCGGAACAGGGGGCAATCAGCCCCAGCATTTT. Amino acids: CASSIGTGGNQPQHF.

The CDR3 region has the DNA TGTGCCAGCAGTGAAGCCCGACTAGCGGACACATCCACAGATACGCAGTATTTT. Translated, it gives CASSEARLADTSTDTQYF. The chain is built from TRBV2 and TRBJ2-3; 9 nucleotides agree with TRBD2. The CDR3 has 18 residues. Germline CDR1 and CDR2: SNHLY and FYNNEI. J gave up 2 bases and V 0 bases, and 9 bases lay outside the gene matches. Full variable domain (missing parts from reference TRBV2 and TRBJ2-3): EPEVTQTPSHQVTQMGQEVILRCVPISNHLYFYWYRQILGQKVEFLVSFYNNEISEKSEIFDDQFSVERPDGSNFTLKIRSTKLEDSAMYFCASSEARLADTSTDTQYFGPGTRLTVL.